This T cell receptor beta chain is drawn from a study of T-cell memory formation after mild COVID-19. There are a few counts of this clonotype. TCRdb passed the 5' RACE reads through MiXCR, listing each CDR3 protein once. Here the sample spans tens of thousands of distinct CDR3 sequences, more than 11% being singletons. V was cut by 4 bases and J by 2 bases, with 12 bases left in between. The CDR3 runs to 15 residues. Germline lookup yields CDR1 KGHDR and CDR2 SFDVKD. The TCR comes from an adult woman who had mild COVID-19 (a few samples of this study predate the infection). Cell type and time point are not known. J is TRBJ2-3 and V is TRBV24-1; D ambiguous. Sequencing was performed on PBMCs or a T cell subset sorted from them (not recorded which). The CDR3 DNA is TGTGCCACCAGTGACCATGTGACCAACACAGATACGCAGTATTTT. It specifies CATSDHVTNTDTQYF.